What follows is one T cell receptor (beta chain) and its context. The libraries were made with immunoSEQ v3.0 at survey level. For each individual sample, sequencing targeted roughly 35,000-55,000 T-cell genomes. TCRdb's copy holds only in-frame clones and misses some; the assay was immunoSEQ multiplex PCR. The sample carries about 21,000 clones, roughly 91% recorded once. The sample originates from a study of long-term antiretroviral therapy in people with HIV. Treated in the United States were all of the participants with HIV. The length of the CDR3 is 12 residues. Germline CDR1 MNHNS, CDR2 SASEGT. V was cut by 8 bases and J by 9 bases, with 16 bases left in between.

This chain links TRBV6-1 with TRBJ2-5, with D possibly matching TRBD2 (5 bases). Sample: unsorted PBMCs, taken 2.3 years after starting antiretroviral therapy. The origin of this receptor is a man in his 60s with HIV. In DNA form, the CDR3 reads TGTGCCAGCCGGTTGTTACTGGAGGCCCAGTACTTC. It is translated as CASRLLLEAQYF.